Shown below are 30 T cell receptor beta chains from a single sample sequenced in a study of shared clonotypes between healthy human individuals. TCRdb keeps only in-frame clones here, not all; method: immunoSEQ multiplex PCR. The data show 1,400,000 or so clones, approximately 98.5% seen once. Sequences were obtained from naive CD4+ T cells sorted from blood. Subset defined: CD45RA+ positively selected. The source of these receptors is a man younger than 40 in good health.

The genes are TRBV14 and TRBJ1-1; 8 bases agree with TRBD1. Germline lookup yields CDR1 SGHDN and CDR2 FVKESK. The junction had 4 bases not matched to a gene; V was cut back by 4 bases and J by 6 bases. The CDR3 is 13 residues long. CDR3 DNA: TGTGCCAGCAGCCGGTCAGGGGGCCCTGAAGCTTTCTTT. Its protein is CASSRSGGPEAFF.

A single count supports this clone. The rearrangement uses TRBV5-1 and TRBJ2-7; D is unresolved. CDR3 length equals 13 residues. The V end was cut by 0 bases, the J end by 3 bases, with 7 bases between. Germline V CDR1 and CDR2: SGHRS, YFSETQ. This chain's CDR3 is CASSLDSYYEQYF. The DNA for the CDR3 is TGCGCCAGCAGCTTGGACAGTTACTACGAGCAGTACTTC. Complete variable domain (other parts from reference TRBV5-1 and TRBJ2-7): KAGVTQTPRYLIKTRGQQVTLSCSPISGHRSVSWYQQTPGQGLQFLFEYFSETQRNKGNFPGRFSGRQFSNSRSEMNVSTLELGDSALYLCASSLDSYYEQYFGPGTRLTVT.

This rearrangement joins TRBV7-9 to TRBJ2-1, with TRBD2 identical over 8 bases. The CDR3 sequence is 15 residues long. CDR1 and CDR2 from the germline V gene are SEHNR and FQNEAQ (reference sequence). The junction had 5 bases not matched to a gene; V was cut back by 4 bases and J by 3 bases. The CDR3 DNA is TGTGCCAGCAGCTCTGTAGCGGGGCACTACAATGAGCAGTTCTTC. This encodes CASSSVAGHYNEQFF.

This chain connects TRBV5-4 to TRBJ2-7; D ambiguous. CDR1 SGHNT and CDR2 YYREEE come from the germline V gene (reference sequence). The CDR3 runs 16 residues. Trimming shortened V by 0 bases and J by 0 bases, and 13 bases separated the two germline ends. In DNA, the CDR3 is TGTGCCAGCAGCTTGGCGGACGGGCCCACCTCCTACGAGCAGTACTTC. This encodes CASSLADGPTSYEQYF.

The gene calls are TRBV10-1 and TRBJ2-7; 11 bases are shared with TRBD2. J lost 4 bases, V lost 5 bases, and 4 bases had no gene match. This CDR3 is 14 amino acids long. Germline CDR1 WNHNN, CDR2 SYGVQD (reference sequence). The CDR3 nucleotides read TGCGCCAGCAGTACTAGCGGGAGTACGTACGAGCAGTACTTC. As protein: CASSTSGSTYEQYF.

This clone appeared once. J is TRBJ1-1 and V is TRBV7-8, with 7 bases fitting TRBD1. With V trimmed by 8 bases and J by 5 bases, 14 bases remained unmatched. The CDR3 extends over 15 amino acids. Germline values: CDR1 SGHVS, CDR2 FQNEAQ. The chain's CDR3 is CASRANQGGLTEAFF. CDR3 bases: TGTGCCAGCCGAGCAAACCAGGGGGGGTTGACTGAAGCTTTCTTT.

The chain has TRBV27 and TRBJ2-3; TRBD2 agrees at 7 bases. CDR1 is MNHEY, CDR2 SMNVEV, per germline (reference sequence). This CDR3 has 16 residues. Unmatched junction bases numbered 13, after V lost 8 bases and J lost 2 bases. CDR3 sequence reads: CASLTRAGVLTDTQYF. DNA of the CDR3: TGTGCCAGCCTCACAAGGGCGGGAGTCCTCACAGATACGCAGTATTTT.

In DNA, the CDR3 is TGTGCCAGCAGCTTGGGTGGGAGGGCTCAAGAGACCCAGTACTTC. Its translation is CASSLGGRAQETQYF. The gene calls are TRBV5-8 and TRBJ2-5; TRBD2 agrees at 7 bases. CDR1 SGHTS and CDR2 YDEGEE come from the germline V gene. Losses at the gene ends were 0 bases for V and 2 bases for J; bases not matched to a gene: 4. The CDR3 runs 15 residues. Drawing the rest from reference TRBV5-8 and TRBJ2-5, the complete variable domain is EAGVTQSPTHLIKTRGQQATLRCSPISGHTSVYWYQQALGLGLQFLLWYDEGEERNRGNFPPRFSGRQFPNYSSELNVNALELEDSALYLCASSLGGRAQETQYFGPGTRLLVL.

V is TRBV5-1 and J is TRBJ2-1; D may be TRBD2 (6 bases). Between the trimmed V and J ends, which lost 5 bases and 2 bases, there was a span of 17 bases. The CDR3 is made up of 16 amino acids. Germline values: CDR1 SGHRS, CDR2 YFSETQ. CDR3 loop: CASSTSSGLPYNEQFF. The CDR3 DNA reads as TGCGCCAGCAGTACCTCTTCGGGACTTCCCTACAATGAGCAGTTCTTC. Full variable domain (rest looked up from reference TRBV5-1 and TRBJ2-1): KAGVTQTPRYLIKTRGQQVTLSCSPISGHRSVSWYQQTPGQGLQFLFEYFSETQRNKGNFPGRFSGRQFSNSRSEMNVSTLELGDSALYLCASSTSSGLPYNEQFFGPGTRLTVL.

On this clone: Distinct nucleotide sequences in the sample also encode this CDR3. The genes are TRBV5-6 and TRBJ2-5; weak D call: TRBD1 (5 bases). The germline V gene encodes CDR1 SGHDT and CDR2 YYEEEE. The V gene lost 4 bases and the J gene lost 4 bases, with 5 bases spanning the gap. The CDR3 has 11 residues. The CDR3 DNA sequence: TGTGCCAGCAGCCAGGGAGAGACCCAGTACTTC. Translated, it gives CASSQGETQYF.

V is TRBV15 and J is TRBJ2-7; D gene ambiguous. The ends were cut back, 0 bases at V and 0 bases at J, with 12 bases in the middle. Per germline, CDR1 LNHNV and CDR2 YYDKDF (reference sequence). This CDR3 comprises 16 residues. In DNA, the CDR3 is TGTGCCACCAGCAGAGAAGGAACACTCAGCTCCTACGAGCAGTACTTC. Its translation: CATSREGTLSSYEQYF.

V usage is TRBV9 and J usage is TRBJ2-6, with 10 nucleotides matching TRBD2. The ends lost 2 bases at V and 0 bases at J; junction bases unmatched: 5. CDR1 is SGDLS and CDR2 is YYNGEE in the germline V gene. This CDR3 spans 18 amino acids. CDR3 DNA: TGTGCCAGCAGCGTCGGACTAGCGGAGAGCTCTGGGGCCAACGTCCTGACTTTC. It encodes CASSVGLAESSGANVLTF.

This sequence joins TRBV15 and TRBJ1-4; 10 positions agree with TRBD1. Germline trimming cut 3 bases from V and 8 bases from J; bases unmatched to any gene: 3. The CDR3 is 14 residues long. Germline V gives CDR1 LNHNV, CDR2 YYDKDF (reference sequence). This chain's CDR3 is CATSRGQGHEKLFF. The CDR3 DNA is TGTGCCACCAGCAGGGGACAGGGGCACGAAAAACTGTTTTTT.

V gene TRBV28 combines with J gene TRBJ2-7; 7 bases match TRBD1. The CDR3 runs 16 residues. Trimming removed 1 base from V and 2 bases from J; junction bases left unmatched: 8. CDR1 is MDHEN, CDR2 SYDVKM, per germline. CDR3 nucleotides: TGTGCCAGCAGTTTATCCACTTCGACAGGGCCCTACGAGCAGTACTTC. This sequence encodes CASSLSTSTGPYEQYF.

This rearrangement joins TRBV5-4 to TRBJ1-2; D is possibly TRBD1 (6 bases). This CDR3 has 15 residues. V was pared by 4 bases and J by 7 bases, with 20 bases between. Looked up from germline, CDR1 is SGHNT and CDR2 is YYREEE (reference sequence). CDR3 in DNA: TGTGCCAGCAGCCCGGCCAGAACAGGGACTGGTGGCTACACCTTC. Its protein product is CASSPARTGTGGYTF.

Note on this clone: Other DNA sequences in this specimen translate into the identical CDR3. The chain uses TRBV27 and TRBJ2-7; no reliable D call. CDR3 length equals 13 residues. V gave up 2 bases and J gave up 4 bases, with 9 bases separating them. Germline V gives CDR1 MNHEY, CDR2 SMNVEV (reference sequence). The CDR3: CASSLRLGYEQYF. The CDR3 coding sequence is TGTGCCAGCAGTTTACGGTTGGGTTACGAGCAGTACTTC.

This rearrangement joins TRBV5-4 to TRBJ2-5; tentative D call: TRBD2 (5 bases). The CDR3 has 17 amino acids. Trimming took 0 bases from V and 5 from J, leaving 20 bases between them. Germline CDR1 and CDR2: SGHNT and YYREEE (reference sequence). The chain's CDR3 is CASSLGALRGGGETQYF. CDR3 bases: TGTGCCAGCAGCTTGGGGGCGTTACGCGGTGGAGGTGAGACCCAGTACTTC.

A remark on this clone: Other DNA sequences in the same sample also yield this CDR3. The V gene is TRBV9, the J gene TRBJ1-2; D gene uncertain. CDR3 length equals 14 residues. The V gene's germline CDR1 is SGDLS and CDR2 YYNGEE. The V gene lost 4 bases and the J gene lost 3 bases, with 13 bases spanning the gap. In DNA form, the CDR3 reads TGTGCCAGCAGCCCCCACAACCGGGACTATGGCTACACCTTC. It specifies CASSPHNRDYGYTF.

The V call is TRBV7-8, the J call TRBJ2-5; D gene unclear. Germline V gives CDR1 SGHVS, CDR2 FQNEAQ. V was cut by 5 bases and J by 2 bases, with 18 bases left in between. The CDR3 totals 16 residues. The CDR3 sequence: CASSQAQWLGQETQYF. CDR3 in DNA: TGTGCCAGCAGCCAAGCCCAGTGGCTGGGGCAAGAGACCCAGTACTTC.

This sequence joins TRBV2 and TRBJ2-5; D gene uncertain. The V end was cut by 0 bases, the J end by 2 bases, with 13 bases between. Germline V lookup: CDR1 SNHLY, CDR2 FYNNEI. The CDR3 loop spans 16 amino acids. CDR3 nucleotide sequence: TGTGCCAGCAGTGAAGCGATGAGGCTGAGTCAAGAGACCCAGTACTTC. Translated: CASSEAMRLSQETQYF. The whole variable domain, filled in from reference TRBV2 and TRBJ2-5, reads EPEVTQTPSHQVTQMGQEVILRCVPISNHLYFYWYRQILGQKVEFLVSFYNNEISEKSEIFDDQFSVERPDGSNFTLKIRSTKLEDSAMYFCASSEAMRLSQETQYFGPGTRLLVL.

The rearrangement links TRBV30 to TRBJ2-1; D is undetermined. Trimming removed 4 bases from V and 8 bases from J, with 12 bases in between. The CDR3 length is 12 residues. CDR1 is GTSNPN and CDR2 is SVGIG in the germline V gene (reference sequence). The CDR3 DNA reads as TGTGCCTGGACGCGATTTCGCGATGAGCAGTTCTTC. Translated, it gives CAWTRFRDEQFF.

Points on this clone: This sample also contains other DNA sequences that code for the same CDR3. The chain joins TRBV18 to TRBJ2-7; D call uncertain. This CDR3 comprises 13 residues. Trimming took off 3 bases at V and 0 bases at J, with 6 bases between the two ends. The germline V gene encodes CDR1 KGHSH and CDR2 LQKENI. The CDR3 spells CASSPPSSYEQYF. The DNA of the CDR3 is TGTGCCAGCTCACCCCCAAGCTCCTACGAGCAGTACTTC.

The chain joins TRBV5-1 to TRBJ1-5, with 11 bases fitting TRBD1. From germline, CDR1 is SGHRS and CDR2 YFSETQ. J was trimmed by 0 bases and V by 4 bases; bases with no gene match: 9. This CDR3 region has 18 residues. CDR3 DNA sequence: TGCGCCAGCAGCCTGGGACAGGGGGGGCCGTATAGCAATCAGCCCCAGCATTTT. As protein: CASSLGQGGPYSNQPQHF.

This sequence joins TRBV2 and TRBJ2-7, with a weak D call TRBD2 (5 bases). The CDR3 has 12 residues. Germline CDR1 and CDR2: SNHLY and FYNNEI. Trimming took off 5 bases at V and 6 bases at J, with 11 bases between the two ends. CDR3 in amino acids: CASSRLALEQYF. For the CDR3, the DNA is TGTGCCAGCAGTCGTCTAGCCCTCGAGCAGTACTTC.

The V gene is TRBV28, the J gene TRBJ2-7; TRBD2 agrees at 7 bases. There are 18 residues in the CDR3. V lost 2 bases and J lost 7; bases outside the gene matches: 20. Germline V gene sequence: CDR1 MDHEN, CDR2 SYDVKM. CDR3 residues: CASSLPGILTSHKWEQYF. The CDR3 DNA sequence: TGTGCCAGCAGTTTACCCGGGATCTTGACTAGCCACAAGTGGGAGCAGTACTTC.

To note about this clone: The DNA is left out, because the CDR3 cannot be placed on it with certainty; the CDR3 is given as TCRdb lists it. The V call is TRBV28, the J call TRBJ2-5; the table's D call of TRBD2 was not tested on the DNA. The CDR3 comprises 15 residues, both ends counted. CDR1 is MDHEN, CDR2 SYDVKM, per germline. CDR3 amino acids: CASSSSAVGGETQYF.

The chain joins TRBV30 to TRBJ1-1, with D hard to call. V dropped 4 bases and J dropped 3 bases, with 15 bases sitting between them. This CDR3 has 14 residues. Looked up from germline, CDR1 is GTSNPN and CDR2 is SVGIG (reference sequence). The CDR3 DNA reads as TGTGCCTGGACAAAGGTCCCCTGGGACACTGAAGCTTTCTTT. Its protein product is CAWTKVPWDTEAFF.

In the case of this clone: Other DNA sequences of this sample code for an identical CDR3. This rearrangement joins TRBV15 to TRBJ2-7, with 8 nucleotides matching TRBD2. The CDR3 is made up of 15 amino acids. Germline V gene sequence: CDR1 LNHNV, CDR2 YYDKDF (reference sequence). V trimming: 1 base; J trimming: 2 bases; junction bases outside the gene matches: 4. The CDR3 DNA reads TGTGCCACCAGCAGAGGAACTAGCGGCACCTACGAGCAGTACTTC. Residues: CATSRGTSGTYEQYF. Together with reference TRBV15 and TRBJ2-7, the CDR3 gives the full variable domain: DAMVIQNPRYQVTQFGKPVTLSCSQTLNHNVMYWYQQKSSQAPKLLFHYYDKDFNNEADTPDNFQSRRPNTSFCFLDIRSPGLGDTAMYLCATSRGTSGTYEQYFGPGTRLTVT.

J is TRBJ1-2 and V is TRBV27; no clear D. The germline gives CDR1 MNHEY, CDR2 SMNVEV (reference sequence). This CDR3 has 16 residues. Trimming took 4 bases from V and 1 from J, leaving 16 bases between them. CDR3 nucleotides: TGTGCCAGCAGTTATTTAGTGGCGGGGTTTAACTATGGCTACACCTTC. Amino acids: CASSYLVAGFNYGYTF.

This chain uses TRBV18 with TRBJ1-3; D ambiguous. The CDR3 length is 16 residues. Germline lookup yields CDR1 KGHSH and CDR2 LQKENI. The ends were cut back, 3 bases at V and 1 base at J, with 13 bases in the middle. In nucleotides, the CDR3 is TGTGCCAGCTCACCCCGTATCTCCATTTCTGGAAACACCATATATTTT. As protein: CASSPRISISGNTIYF.